Here is one T cell receptor beta chain with its context. Antigen: not known. With 0 bases removed from V and 7 bases from J, the gap between germline ends came to 4 bases. This CDR3 region has 12 residues. Germline assignment: CDR1 SGHRS and CDR2 YFSETQ. These data originate in a study of cytomegalovirus exposure and HLA in healthy donors. Across the whole study: Approximately 200 million T cells yielded 117 million unique TCR beta sequences in earlier analysis. Notes on the study in general: Among TCR beta chains, those listed as cytomegalovirus-associated numbered approximately 150. Previously analyzed data showed that most TCR beta V segments were productive at a frequency of about 87% or about 30%. TCR beta sequences reportedly predicted the HLA-A and HLA-B alleles of most subjects accurately.

The PCR employed 60 Vbeta primers together with 13 Jbeta primers. Produced via immunoSEQ multiplex PCR; TCRdb's table is partial and in-frame only. The sample contains about 98,000 clones, approximately 82% of which appear only once. Sequenced material: PBMCs. The TCR originated in a female donor in good health and CMV-seropositive. V and J are TRBV5-1 and TRBJ2-2; D uncertain. Written as DNA, the CDR3 is TGCGCCAGCAGCTTGGTTAGCGGGGAGCTGTTTTTT. It codes for CASSLVSGELFF.